A single sample gave rise to the 21 T cell receptor beta chains below, sequenced in a study of response to subunit inactivated influenza vaccine. TCRdb called the RT-PCR reads again in MiXCR, with one record for every CDR3 protein. Of over 300,000 distinct CDR3 sequences in the sample, about a fifth are singletons; the top ten hold about 9.4%. The material was PBMCs from blood, obtained 21 months after vaccination. The receptors derive from a man aged 45-69 years who received an inactivated influenza vaccine.

This clonotype was recorded a few times. The chain carries TRBV29-1 and TRBJ1-1; D uncertain. This CDR3 comprises 13 residues. Trimming took 4 bases from V and 0 from J, leaving 9 bases between them. Germline-derived CDR1 and CDR2 are SQVTM and ANQGSEA. CDR3 in amino acids: CSVAGLMNTEAFF. The CDR3 DNA sequence: TGCAGCGTTGCCGGACTTATGAACACTGAAGCTTTCTTT.

This clonotype has more than one count but fewer than ten. The gene calls are TRBV20-1 and TRBJ1-2, with D hard to call. Trimming took off 3 bases at V and 3 bases at J, with 8 bases between the two ends. Germline lookup yields CDR1 DFQATT and CDR2 SNEGSKA (reference sequence). The CDR3 is 12 amino acids. CDR3 loop: CSASQSDYGYTF. The CDR3 region has the DNA TGCAGTGCTAGCCAGAGTGACTATGGCTACACCTTC.

This clonotype appeared a few times. The chain recombines TRBV18 with TRBJ2-3; TRBD2 aligns across 8 bases. Per germline, CDR1 KGHSH and CDR2 LQKENI. The CDR3 spans 18 residues. J was trimmed by 1 base and V by 2 bases; bases with no gene match: 11. CDR3 in DNA: TGTGCCAGCTCACCAATGTTTGCAGCGGGAGCCCGCACAGATACGCAGTATTTT. It is translated as CASSPMFAAGARTDTQYF.

This clonotype was counted only a few times. The chain's CDR3 is CSATRSSGTTYEQYF. CDR3 coding DNA: TGCAGTGCTACCCGATCTAGCGGGACTACCTACGAGCAGTACTTC. The V call is TRBV20-1, the J call TRBJ2-7, with TRBD2 matching 9 bases. Unmatched junction bases numbered 9, after V lost 4 bases and J lost 2 bases. Germline V gene lookup returns CDR1 DFQATT and CDR2 SNEGSKA (reference sequence). The CDR3 loop spans 15 amino acids.

The chain is built from TRBV28 and TRBJ2-7; D is unclear. Germline values: CDR1 MDHEN, CDR2 SYDVKM. This CDR3 has 12 residues. V lost 2 bases and J 3 bases, leaving 5 bases between the germline ends. The CDR3 loop reads CASSLNIYEQYF. The CDR3 nucleotides are TGTGCCAGCAGTTTAAATATCTACGAGCAGTACTTC. Full variable domain (remainder filled in from reference TRBV28 and TRBJ2-7): DVKVTQSSRYLVKRTGEKVFLECVQDMDHENMFWYRQDPGLGLRLIYFSYDVKMKEKGDIPEGYSVSREKKERFSLILESASTNQTSMYLCASSLNIYEQYFGPGTRLTVT.

This clonotype occurred many times. The CDR3 sequence: CASSRGQGGRNYGYTF. CDR3 bases: TGTGCCAGCAGCCGGGGACAGGGGGGGAGGAACTATGGCTACACCTTC. The chain links TRBV5-6 to TRBJ1-2; 11 bases are shared with TRBD1. The J segment lost 2 bases and the V segment lost 4 bases, leaving 7 bases of the junction unmatched. CDR1 and CDR2 (germline): SGHDT, YYEEEE. The CDR3 sequence is 16 residues long.

This clonotype has a count of ten or more. V and J are TRBV29-1 and TRBJ2-1, with D perhaps TRBD1 (6 bases). V gave up 6 bases and J gave up 6 bases, with 9 bases separating them. Germline V lookup: CDR1 SQVTM, CDR2 ANQGSEA. The CDR3 loop spans 11 amino acids. The CDR3 nucleotides are TGCAGCGTCGGACAGATCAATGAGCAGTTCTTC. It yields the protein CSVGQINEQFF.

A few counts support this clonotype. The chain carries TRBV12-3 or TRBV12-4 and TRBJ2-2; D is perhaps TRBD1 or TRBD2 (5 bases each). Trimming pared 1 base from V and 3 bases from J, leaving 12 bases between. The CDR3 covers 16 residues. The CDR3 loop is CASSLGPRGDTGELFF. Written as DNA, the CDR3 is TGTGCCAGCAGTTTAGGGCCCCGAGGGGACACCGGGGAGCTGTTTTTT.

The J gene is TRBJ1-2, the V gene TRBV29-1; TRBD1 agrees at 7 bases. With 6 bases clipped from V and 7 bases from J, the junction kept 17 bases outside the gene matches. The CDR3 extends over 15 amino acids. The germline V gene has CDR1 SQVTM and CDR2 ANQGSEA. CDR3 sequence (DNA): TGCAGCGTAGCCACCGTACAGGGGCCGGGACCTGGCTACACCTTC. It yields the protein CSVATVQGPGPGYTF.

V and J are TRBV7-9 and TRBJ2-7, with a tentative D call TRBD1 (6 bases). Germline CDR1 SEHNR, CDR2 FQNEAQ (reference sequence). Trimming stripped 1 base from V and 4 bases from J, with 17 bases between. CDR3 length equals 16 residues. CDR3: CASSLGGSGAPYEQYF. The CDR3 nucleotides are TGTGCCAGCAGCTTAGGGGGTTCAGGGGCCCCTTACGAGCAGTACTTC.

The rearrangement joins TRBV12-3 or TRBV12-4 to TRBJ2-3; no reliable D call. The CDR3 contains 15 residues. V lost 1 base, J lost 10 bases, and 18 bases lay in between. The CDR3 DNA reads TGTGCCAGCAGTTTAGACGGGTCCTTAACGATGGCGCAGTATTTT. It specifies CASSLDGSLTMAQYF.

This clonotype appeared a few times. The J gene is TRBJ1-5, the V gene TRBV10-3, with 10 bases matching TRBD1. Germline values: CDR1 ENHRY, CDR2 SYGVKD. With V trimmed by 0 bases and J by 1 base, 6 bases remained unmatched. This CDR3 is built from 18 residues. CDR3 nucleotide sequence: TGTGCCATCAGTGAGTCGAATGGGACAGGGGTAAGCAATCAGCCCCAGCATTTT. Translating gives CAISESNGTGVSNQPQHF.

Only a few counts were recorded for this clonotype. The chain carries TRBV24-1 and TRBJ2-3; TRBD2 agrees at 11 bases. This CDR3 is 15 amino acids long. Germline-derived CDR1 and CDR2 are KGHDR and SFDVKD. The V gene end was trimmed by 7 bases and the J gene end by 0 bases; junction bases not matched to a gene: 2. This CDR3 is CATSRTSGSTDTQYF. The CDR3 coding sequence is TGTGCCACCAGCAGGACTAGCGGGAGCACAGATACGCAGTATTTT.

This clonotype was detected a few times. V gene TRBV27 combines with J gene TRBJ1-6, with D unclear. Germline values: CDR1 MNHEY, CDR2 SMNVEV (reference sequence). Trimming shortened V by 2 bases and J by 8 bases, and 19 bases separated the two germline ends. The CDR3 covers 17 residues. The CDR3: CASSLIWTQKGDSPLHF. CDR3 bases: TGTGCCAGCAGTTTAATCTGGACCCAGAAAGGTGATTCACCCCTCCACTTT.

This rearrangement joins TRBV20-1 to TRBJ1-3, with D perhaps TRBD1 (5 bases). Trimming took 2 bases from V and 3 from J, leaving 17 bases between them. Per the germline V gene, CDR1 is DFQATT and CDR2 is SNEGSKA (reference sequence). This CDR3 comprises 16 residues. Here the CDR3 DNA reads TGCAGTGCTAGACCGATTGAAGGGGCCCTTGGAAACACCATATATTTT. This translates into CSARPIEGALGNTIYF.

This sequence joins TRBV6-1 and TRBJ2-7; D is perhaps TRBD1 (5 bases). V gave up 5 bases and J gave up 2 bases, with 10 bases separating them. This CDR3 spans 13 amino acids. CDR1 and CDR2 (germline): MNHNS, SASEGT. CDR3 nucleotides: TGTGCCAGCAGTCAGGGATTTCCCTACGAGCAGTACTTC. Its protein product is CASSQGFPYEQYF.

J is TRBJ1-6 and V is TRBV19; 10 bases agree with TRBD1. Germline V gene sequence: CDR1 LNHDA, CDR2 SQIVND (reference sequence). J lost 4 bases, V lost 6 bases, and 6 bases had no gene match. This CDR3 is built from 16 residues. This CDR3 reads CASRFGTGAYNSPLHF. CDR3 DNA: TGTGCCAGTAGATTCGGGACAGGGGCTTATAATTCACCCCTCCACTTT.

This clonotype was recorded a few times. J is TRBJ2-3 and V is TRBV6-2 or TRBV6-3; 12 bases align to TRBD1. The CDR3 is 21 amino acids. J gave up 5 bases and V 2 bases, and 20 bases lay outside the gene matches. CDR1 is MNHEY and CDR2 is SVGEGT in the germline V gene. CDR3 nucleotides: TGTGCCAGCAGTTACGCCCGTGGTTGGGACAGGGGGCGCGAAATATTAGATACGCAGTATTTT. It is translated as CASSYARGWDRGREILDTQYF.

This clonotype was detected a few times. The chain combines TRBV9 with TRBJ1-6; TRBD1 is a possible D gene (5 bases). The CDR3 is made up of 15 amino acids. Germline lookup yields CDR1 SGDLS and CDR2 YYNGEE. The ends were cut back, 0 bases at V and 9 bases at J, with 13 bases in the middle. CDR3 bases: TGTGCCAGCAGCGTAGATATCGCGACAGCTTCACCCCTCCACTTT. It codes for CASSVDIATASPLHF.

Only a few counts were recorded for this clonotype. V is TRBV7-9 and J is TRBJ2-7; the match to TRBD1 covers 9 bases. With 8 bases clipped from V and 1 base from J, the junction kept 6 bases outside the gene matches. This CDR3 is built from 14 residues. Germline CDR1 SEHNR, CDR2 FQNEAQ (reference sequence). CDR3: CASEPGTGSYEQYF. DNA for the CDR3: TGTGCCAGCGAGCCGGGGACAGGGTCCTACGAGCAGTACTTC.

This clonotype was seen only a few times. The chain is built from TRBV20-1 and TRBJ2-1; unclear D gene. Germline V gene sequence: CDR1 DFQATT, CDR2 SNEGSKA (reference sequence). V gave up 3 bases and J gave up 1 base, with 1 base separating them. The CDR3 consists of 11 residues. This CDR3 is CSARSYNEQFF. DNA for the CDR3: TGCAGTGCTAGGTCCTACAATGAGCAGTTCTTC.